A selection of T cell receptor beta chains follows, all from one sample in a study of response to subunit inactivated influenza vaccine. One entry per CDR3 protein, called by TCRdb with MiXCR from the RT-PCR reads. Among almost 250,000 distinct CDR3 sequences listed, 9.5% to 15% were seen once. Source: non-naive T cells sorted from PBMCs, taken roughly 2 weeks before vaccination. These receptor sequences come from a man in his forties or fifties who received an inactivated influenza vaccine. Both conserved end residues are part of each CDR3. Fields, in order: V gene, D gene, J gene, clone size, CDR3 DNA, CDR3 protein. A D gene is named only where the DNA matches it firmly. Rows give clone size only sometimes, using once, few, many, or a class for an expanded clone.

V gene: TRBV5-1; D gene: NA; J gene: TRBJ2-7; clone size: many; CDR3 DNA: TGCGCCAGCAGAGTTACAGAATTCTCCTACGAGCAGTACTTC; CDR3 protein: CASRVTEFSYEQYF
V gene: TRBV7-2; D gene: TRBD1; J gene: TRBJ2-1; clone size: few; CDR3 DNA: TGTGCCAGCAGCTCCGGACAGGGTTACGCCAATGAGCAGTTCTTC; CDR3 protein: CASSSGQGYANEQFF
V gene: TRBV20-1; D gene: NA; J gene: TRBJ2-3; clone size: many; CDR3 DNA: TGCAGTGCTAGCTTCCTAGGATCGCAGTATTTT; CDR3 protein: CSASFLGSQYF
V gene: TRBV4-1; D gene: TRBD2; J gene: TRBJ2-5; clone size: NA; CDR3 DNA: TGCGCCAGCAGCCAAGGGCGGGGGACCCAAGAGACCCAGTACTTC; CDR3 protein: CASSQGRGTQETQYF
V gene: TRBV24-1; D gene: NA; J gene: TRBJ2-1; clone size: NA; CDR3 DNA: TGTGCCACCAGTGATCCCGGGACCACCGGGAATGAGCAGTTCTTC; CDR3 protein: CATSDPGTTGNEQFF
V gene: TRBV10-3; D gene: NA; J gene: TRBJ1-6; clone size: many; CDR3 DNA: TGTGCCATCGGTTACAGCTCGTCACCCCTCCACTTT; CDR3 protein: CAIGYSSSPLHF
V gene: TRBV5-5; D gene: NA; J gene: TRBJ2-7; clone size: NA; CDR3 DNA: TGTGCCAGCAGCTTGGAAAGTCGGGGGGAGCAGTACTTC; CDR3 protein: CASSLESRGEQYF
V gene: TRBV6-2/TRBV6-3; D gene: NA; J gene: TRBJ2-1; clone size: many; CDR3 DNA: TGTGCCAGCAGGGGGGCTAGGGACTCCTACAATGAGCAGTTCTTC; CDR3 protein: CASRGARDSYNEQFF
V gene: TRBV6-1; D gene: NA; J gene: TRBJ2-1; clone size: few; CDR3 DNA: TGTGCCAGCAGTGCGAACCTAGCGTCCTACAATGAGCAGTTCTTC; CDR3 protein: CASSANLASYNEQFF
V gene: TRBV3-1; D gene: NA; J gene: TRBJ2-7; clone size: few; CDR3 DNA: TGTGCCAGCAGCCTTAGCGGCGCAGGACCCTACGAGCAGTACTTC; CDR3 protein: CASSLSGAGPYEQYF
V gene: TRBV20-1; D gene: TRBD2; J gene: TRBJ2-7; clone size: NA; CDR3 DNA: TGCAGTGCTAGTCCCCCGGGGGGGTACTACGAGCAGTACTTC; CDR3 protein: CSASPPGGYYEQYF
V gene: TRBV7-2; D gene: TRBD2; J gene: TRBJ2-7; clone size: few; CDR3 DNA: TGTGCCAGCAGCCCCGCCCTAGCGGGAGGCGAGCAGTACTTC; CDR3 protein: CASSPALAGGEQYF
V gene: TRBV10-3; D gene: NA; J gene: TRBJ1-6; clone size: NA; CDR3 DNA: TGTGCCATCAGTGGGGACGCGAGCTCCTATAATTCACCCCTCCACTTT; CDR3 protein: CAISGDASSYNSPLHF
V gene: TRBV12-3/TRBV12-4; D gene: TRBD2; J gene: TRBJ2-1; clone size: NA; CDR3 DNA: TGTGCCAGCAGCGGGGAGCCAACGGGAGGTTACAATGAGCAGTTCTTC; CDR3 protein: CASSGEPTGGYNEQFF
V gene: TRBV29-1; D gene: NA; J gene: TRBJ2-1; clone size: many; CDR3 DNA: TGCAGCGCCCAACTTCCTCTGGGCAGGGGAAAATACAATGAGCAGTTCTTC; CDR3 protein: CSAQLPLGRGKYNEQFF
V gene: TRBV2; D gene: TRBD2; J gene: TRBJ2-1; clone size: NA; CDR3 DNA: TGTACCTTCTGTTCAGGGACTAGCGGGAGGGCCAGGTCCTACAATGAGCAGTTCTTC; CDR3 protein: CTFCSGTSGRARSYNEQFF
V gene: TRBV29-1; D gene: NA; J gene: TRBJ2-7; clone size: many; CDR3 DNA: TGCAGCGGGGGAGTAGGGGGCGAGCAGTACTTC; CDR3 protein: CSGGVGGEQYF
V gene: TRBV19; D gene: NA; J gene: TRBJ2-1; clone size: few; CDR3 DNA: TGTGCCAGTAGTATAGGATCGCGACGGAATGAGCAGTTCTTC; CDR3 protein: CASSIGSRRNEQFF
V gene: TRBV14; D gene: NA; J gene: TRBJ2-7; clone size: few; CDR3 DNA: TGTGCCAGCAGCCAAGGGTCGCACTCCTACGAGCAGTACTTC; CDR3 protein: CASSQGSHSYEQYF
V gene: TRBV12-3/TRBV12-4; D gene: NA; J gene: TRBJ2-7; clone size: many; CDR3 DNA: TGTGCCAGCGGACCTTGGCACGAGCAGTACTTC; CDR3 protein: CASGPWHEQYF
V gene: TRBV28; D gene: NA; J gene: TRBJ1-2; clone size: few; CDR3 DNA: TGTGCCACCTCCACGCGAAGTGGCTACACCTTC; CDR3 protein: CATSTRSGYTF
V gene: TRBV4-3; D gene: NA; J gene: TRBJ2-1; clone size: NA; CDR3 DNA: TGCGCCAGCAGCCAAGATCCCGGAACAGGAGGAGGCAATGAGCAGTTCTTC; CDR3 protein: CASSQDPGTGGGNEQFF
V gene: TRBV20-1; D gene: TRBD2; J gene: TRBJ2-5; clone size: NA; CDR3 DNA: TGCAGTGCTAGAGATTATCGTCGCTTAGCGGGCCAAGAGACCCAGTACTTC; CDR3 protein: CSARDYRRLAGQETQYF
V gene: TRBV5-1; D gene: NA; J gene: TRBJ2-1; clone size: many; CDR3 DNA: TGCGCCAGCAGCTTGGCCGCAGGGGATGAGCAGTTCTTC; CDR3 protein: CASSLAAGDEQFF
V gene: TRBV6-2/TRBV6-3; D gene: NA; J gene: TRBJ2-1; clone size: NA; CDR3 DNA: TGTGCCAGCAGCCCTTTGGGGCAGTACAATGAGCAGTTCTTC; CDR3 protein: CASSPLGQYNEQFF
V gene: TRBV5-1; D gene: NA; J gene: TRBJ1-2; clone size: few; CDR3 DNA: TGCGCCAGCAGCTTAACCCTCCGGGAAAACTATGGCTACACCTTC; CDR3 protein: CASSLTLRENYGYTF
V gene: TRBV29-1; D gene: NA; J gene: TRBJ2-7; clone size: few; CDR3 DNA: TGCAGCGTTGGGGGGGGCGCGGGCAGCGAGCAGTACTTC; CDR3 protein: CSVGGGAGSEQYF
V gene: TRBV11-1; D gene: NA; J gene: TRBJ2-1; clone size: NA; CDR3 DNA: TGTGCCAGCAGCTTAGTGGGGTCGATCATGGTGGCATACAATGAGCAGTTCTTC; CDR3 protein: CASSLVGSIMVAYNEQFF
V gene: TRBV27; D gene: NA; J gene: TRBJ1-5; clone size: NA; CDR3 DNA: TGTGCCAGCCGCGGGGGGGCCCATAATCAGCCCCAGCATTTT; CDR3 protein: CASRGGAHNQPQHF
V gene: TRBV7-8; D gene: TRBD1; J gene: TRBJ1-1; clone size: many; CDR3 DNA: TGTGCCAGCAGCCGCGTCTATTCAGGGGGCACTGAAGCTTTCTTT; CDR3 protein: CASSRVYSGGTEAFF
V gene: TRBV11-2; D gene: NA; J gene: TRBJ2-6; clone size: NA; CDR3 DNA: TGTGCCAGCAGCGTCAGGGGAGGTACGATCTCTGGGGCCAACGTCCTGACTTTC; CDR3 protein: CASSVRGGTISGANVLTF
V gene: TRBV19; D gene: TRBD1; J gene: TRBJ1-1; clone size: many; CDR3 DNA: TGTGCCAGTAGGCAACAGGGGACGAATACTGAAGCTTTCTTT; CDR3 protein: CASRQQGTNTEAFF
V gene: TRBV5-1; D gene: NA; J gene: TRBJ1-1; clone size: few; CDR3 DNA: TGCGCCAGCAGCCCGAAGGGCGCTGAAGCTTTCTTT; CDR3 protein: CASSPKGAEAFF
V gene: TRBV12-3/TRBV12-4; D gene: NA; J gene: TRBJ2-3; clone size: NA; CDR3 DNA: TGTGCCAGCACCCTTATCGGGGCTGGATTTACAGATACGCAGTATTTT; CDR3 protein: CASTLIGAGFTDTQYF
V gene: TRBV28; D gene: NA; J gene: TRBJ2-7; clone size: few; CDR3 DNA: TGTGCCAGCAGCTGGGGGTTCAACTACGAGCAGTACTTC; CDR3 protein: CASSWGFNYEQYF
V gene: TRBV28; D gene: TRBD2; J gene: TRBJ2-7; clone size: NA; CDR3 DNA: TGTGCCAGCAGTTTGGGGGGACTAGCGGGAGGGCATCTCGCCTACGAGCAGTACTTC; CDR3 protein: CASSLGGLAGGHLAYEQYF
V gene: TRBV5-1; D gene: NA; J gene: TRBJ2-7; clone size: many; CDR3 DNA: TGCGCCAGCAGCCCCCCAGACAGAACCTACGAGCAGTACTTC; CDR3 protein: CASSPPDRTYEQYF
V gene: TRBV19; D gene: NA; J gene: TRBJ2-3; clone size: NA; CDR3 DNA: TGTGCCAGTAGTAGCGAATCCGGGACCACCCTCGCAACAGATACGCAGTATTTT; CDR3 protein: CASSSESGTTLATDTQYF
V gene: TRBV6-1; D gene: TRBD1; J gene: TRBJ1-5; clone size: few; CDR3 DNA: TGTGCCAGCAGTGATAAGGACAGGCGCAATCAGCCCCAGCATTTT; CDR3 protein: CASSDKDRRNQPQHF
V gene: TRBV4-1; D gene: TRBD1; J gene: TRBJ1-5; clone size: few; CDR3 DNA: TGCGCCAGCAGCCAAGGACAGGGGTACAATCAGCCCCAGCATTTT; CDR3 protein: CASSQGQGYNQPQHF
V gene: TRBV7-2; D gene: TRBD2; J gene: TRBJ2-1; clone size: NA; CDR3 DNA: TGTGCCAGCAGCTTAGCGCTCGGGGGGAGAGGTGAGCAGTTCTTC; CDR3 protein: CASSLALGGRGEQFF
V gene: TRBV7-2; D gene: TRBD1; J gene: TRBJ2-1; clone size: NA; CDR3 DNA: TGTGCCAGCAGCTGGGCCGGGACAGGGGGCTACAATGAGCAGTTCTTC; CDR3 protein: CASSWAGTGGYNEQFF
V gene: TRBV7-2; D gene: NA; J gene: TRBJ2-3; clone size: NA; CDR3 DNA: TGTGCCAGCAGCTTAATCCGGGGGCAGACAGATACGCAGTATTTT; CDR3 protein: CASSLIRGQTDTQYF
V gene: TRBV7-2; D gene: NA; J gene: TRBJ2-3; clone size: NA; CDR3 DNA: TGTGCCAGCAGCTTAGTTGGGGGAGGACGCACAGATACGCAGTATTTT; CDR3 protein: CASSLVGGGRTDTQYF
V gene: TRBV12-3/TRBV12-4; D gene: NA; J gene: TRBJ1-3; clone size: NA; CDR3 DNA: TGTGCCATTCGGACAGTGAGTGGAAACACCATATATTTT; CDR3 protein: CAIRTVSGNTIYF
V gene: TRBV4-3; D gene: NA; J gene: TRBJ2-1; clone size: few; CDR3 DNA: TGCGCCAGCAGCCCTGATCTGCGGGAGCAGTTCTTC; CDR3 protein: CASSPDLREQFF
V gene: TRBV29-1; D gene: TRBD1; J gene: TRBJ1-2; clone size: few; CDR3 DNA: TGCAGCGTTGAAAGGCCAGGGGGCGTCGTGGATGGCTACACCTTC; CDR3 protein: CSVERPGGVVDGYTF
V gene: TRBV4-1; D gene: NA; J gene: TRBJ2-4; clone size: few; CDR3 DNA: TGCGCCAGCAGCCAAGGAGTCCCGCTAGCCAAAAACATTCAGTACTTC; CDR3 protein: CASSQGVPLAKNIQYF
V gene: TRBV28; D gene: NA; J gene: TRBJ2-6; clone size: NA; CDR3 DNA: TGTGCCAGCAGTTTTGTGTTATCTGGGGCCAACGTCCTGACTTTC; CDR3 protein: CASSFVLSGANVLTF
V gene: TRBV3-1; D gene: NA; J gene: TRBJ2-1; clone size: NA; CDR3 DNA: TGTGCCAGTTTGGGGCGGGAAGCGTACAATGAGCAGTTCTTC; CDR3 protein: CASLGREAYNEQFF
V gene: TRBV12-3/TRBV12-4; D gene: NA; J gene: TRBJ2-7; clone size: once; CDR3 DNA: TGTGCCAGCAGCTACGGACGGTTAACCTACGAGCAGTACTTC; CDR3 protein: CASSYGRLTYEQYF
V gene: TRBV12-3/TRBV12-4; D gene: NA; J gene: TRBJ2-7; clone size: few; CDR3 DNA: TGTGCCAGCAGTTTAGACGGCTACTACGAGCAGTACTTC; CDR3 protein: CASSLDGYYEQYF
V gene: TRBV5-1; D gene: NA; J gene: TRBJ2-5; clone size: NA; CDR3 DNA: TGCGCCAGCAGCTTGGCTGTTAGCAGAAGGGGAGAGACCCAGTACTTC; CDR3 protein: CASSLAVSRRGETQYF
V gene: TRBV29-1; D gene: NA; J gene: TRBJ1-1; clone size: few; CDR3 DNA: TGCAGCGGGGGTTGGTGGAACACTGAAGCTTTCTTT; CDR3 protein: CSGGWWNTEAFF
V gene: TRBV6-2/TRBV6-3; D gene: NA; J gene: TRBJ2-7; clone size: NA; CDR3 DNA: TGTGCCAGCAGTTACGGATTAAACGAGCAGTACTTC; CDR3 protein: CASSYGLNEQYF
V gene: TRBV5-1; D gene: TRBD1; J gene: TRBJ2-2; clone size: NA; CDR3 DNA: TGCGCCAGCAGCTCACTGGCTTTAGGACAGGGGGACGGGGAGCTGTTTTTT; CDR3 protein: CASSSLALGQGDGELFF
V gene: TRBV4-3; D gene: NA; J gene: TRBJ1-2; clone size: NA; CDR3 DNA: TGCGCCAGCAGCCAAGAGGATTCAGGGAACTATGGCTACACCTTC; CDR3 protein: CASSQEDSGNYGYTF
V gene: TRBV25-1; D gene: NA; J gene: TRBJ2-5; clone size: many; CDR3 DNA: TGTGCCAGCAGCCTTGGCCCGCCGGCGGAGACCCAGTACTTC; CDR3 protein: CASSLGPPAETQYF
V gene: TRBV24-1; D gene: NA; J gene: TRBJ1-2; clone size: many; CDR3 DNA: TGTGCCACCAGTGACGAACAGGGTCCAAGCGTTGGCTACACCTTC; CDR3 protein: CATSDEQGPSVGYTF
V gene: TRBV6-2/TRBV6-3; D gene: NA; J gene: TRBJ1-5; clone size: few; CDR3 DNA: TGTGCCAGCAGTTACCACGGACAGTCCCGGAATCAGCCCCAGCATTTT; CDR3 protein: CASSYHGQSRNQPQHF